One sample yielded the 29 T cell receptor beta chains listed below, sequenced in a study of shared clonotypes between healthy human individuals (dated by TCRdb to between 2020 and 2021). CD8 naive samples were obtained by positive selection for CCR7 among CD45RO-negative cells, yielding a CD45RA+CCR7+ population from which TemRA cells were excluded. Library prep was done by the immunoSEQ multiplex PCR assay. TCRdb took over this immuneACCESS table, retaining in-frame rearrangements with V and J assigned. Such tables are incomplete; in checked studies, under half of the missing clones stem from an unresolved V gene, and the remainder is unexplained. The sample profile shows about 2,200,000 clones; about 93% of them were found once. The top ten clonotypes cover roughly 1.8% of the sample. The source material was naive CD8+ T cells from PBMCs. The cell subset or site label, read with the paper, signifies: CD45RA+CCR7+. The receptor source for this set is a man younger than 30 in good health. Some clones in this sample may be carry-over from other donors' samples.

CDR3 bases: TGTGCCAGCAGAAACATAAACGGACCGTTCTACGAGCAGTACTTC. Its protein is CASRNINGPFYEQYF. The V call is TRBV27, the J call TRBJ2-7, with D uncertain. CDR3 size: 15 residues. The V gene lost 6 bases and the J gene lost 3 bases, with 18 bases spanning the gap. Germline V gene sequence: CDR1 MNHEY, CDR2 SMNVEV (reference sequence).

The chain employs TRBV12-5 and TRBJ1-2; tentative D call: TRBD1 (6 bases). The CDR3 length is 13 residues. Deletions cut 4 bases from V and 4 bases from J, with 10 bases between. Germline V gene data show CDR1 as LGHNT and CDR2 as FRNRAP. Here the CDR3 DNA reads TGTGCTAGTGGTTCGGGGGCCCTCTATGGCTACACCTTC. This gives the protein CASGSGALYGYTF.

On this clone: One end of the junction varies from germline; a read error may be responsible. The chain combines TRBV27 with TRBJ2-7, with 13 nucleotides matching TRBD2. Germline-derived CDR1 and CDR2 are MNHEY and SMNVEV (reference sequence). The CDR3 length is 17 residues. The CDR3 loop is CASSPYGTSGNTYGQYF. The CDR3 bases are TGTGCCAGCAGTCCTTACGGGACTAGCGGGAACACCTACGGGCAGTACTTC.

CDR3 nucleotides: TGCGCCAGCAGCCAAGATAAACTAGCGGGAGGTTACGAGCAGTACTTC. Translating gives CASSQDKLAGGYEQYF. This chain uses TRBV4-1 with TRBJ2-7; TRBD2 matches 12 bases. Germline trimming cut 0 bases from V and 4 bases from J; bases unmatched to any gene: 4. Germline CDR1 and CDR2: MGHRA and YSYEKL. There are 16 residues in the CDR3.

This CDR3 reads CASSLKGSGNTIYF. The CDR3 nucleotides read TGTGCCAGCAGTTTGAAGGGATCTGGAAACACCATATATTTT. The chain carries TRBV27 and TRBJ1-3; the D is unclear. The germline gives CDR1 MNHEY, CDR2 SMNVEV (reference sequence). The CDR3 loop spans 14 amino acids. V was clipped by 3 bases and J by 1 base, with 7 bases between them.

Comment on this clone: Other DNA sequences within the sample encode an identical CDR3. This chain joins TRBV7-9 and TRBJ2-3; D possibly matches TRBD1 or TRBD2 (6 bases each). CDR3 length: 14 amino acids. Trimming left V 1 base short and J 4 bases short, with 9 bases between. Germline V gene sequence: CDR1 SEHNR, CDR2 FQNEAQ (reference sequence). CDR3 in amino acids: CASSLEGGPDTQYF. The DNA for the CDR3 is TGTGCCAGCAGCTTAGAGGGGGGCCCAGATACGCAGTATTTT.

This chain uses TRBV4-2 with TRBJ2-3; TRBD2 aligns across 7 bases. The germline CDR1 and CDR2 sequences are LGHNA and YNFKEQ. V gave up 1 base and J gave up 1 base; unmatched junction bases: 17. CDR3 length: 20 amino acids. The CDR3 reads CASSQALPGSSGPGTDTQYF. For the CDR3, the DNA is TGTGCCAGCAGCCAAGCTCTGCCAGGATCTAGCGGACCTGGCACAGATACGCAGTATTTT.

This clone was counted a single time. The chain has TRBV19 and TRBJ1-3; the D is unclear. Germline V gene sequence: CDR1 LNHDA, CDR2 SQIVND (reference sequence). CDR3 length: 16 amino acids. Trimming cost V 4 bases and J 0 bases, with 13 bases left between them. The CDR3 bases are TGTGCCAGTAGTACGGACGGCTTCTTCTCTGGAAACACCATATATTTT. Translated, it gives CASSTDGFFSGNTIYF.

The rearrangement joins TRBV6-1 to TRBJ1-2; D is possibly TRBD1 (6 bases). Germline V gives CDR1 MNHNS, CDR2 SASEGT. Trimming removed 6 bases from V and 3 bases from J, with 14 bases in between. CDR3 length equals 14 residues. This CDR3 reads CASSWRGGDYGYTF. Written as DNA, the CDR3 is TGTGCCAGCAGCTGGAGAGGGGGGGACTATGGCTACACCTTC.

The V and J genes are TRBV28 and TRBJ2-7, with no clear D. With 6 bases removed from V and 1 base from J, the gap between germline ends came to 10 bases. Germline CDR1 reads MDHEN; CDR2 reads SYDVKM. The CDR3 has 13 amino acids. For the CDR3, the DNA is TGTGCCAGCAGAAATCAAGAATCCTACGAGCAGTACTTC. This encodes CASRNQESYEQYF.

The chain carries TRBV10-3 and TRBJ2-3; 12 positions agree with TRBD2. This CDR3 contains 15 residues. The V and J ends lost 8 bases and 1 base, in that order; junction bases with no gene match: 4. Germline CDR1 and CDR2: ENHRY and SYGVKD. CDR3 sequence (DNA): TGTGCCATCTCGACTAGCGGGAGAGGCACAGATACGCAGTATTTT. Amino acid sequence: CAISTSGRGTDTQYF.

The chain links TRBV27 to TRBJ1-5; D is perhaps TRBD1 (5 bases). This CDR3 spans 15 amino acids. Germline V lookup: CDR1 MNHEY, CDR2 SMNVEV (reference sequence). V was pared by 6 bases and J by 5 bases, with 17 bases between. In nucleotides, the CDR3 is TGTGCCAGCAGCACCTATCGGGGGGGGGATCAGCCCCAGCATTTT. Amino acid sequence: CASSTYRGGDQPQHF.

The rearrangement joins TRBV4-1 to TRBJ1-5, with 8 nucleotides matching TRBD1. Germline assignment: CDR1 MGHRA and CDR2 YSYEKL. The V and J ends lost 0 bases and 7 bases, in that order; junction bases with no gene match: 17. The CDR3 has 19 amino acids. This chain's CDR3 is CASSQDMNRGLGVRQPQHF. CDR3 nucleotide sequence: TGCGCCAGCAGCCAAGATATGAACAGGGGGTTGGGGGTAAGACAGCCCCAGCATTTT.

The chain links TRBV27 to TRBJ1-1; TRBD1 matches at 9 bases. This CDR3 comprises 15 residues. Unmatched junction bases numbered 10, after V lost 10 bases and J lost 1 base. CDR1 and CDR2 (germline): MNHEY, SMNVEV (reference sequence). In DNA form, the CDR3 reads TGTGCCATCATCCCCCTGGGACAGGGGAACACTGAAGCTTTCTTT. Encoded protein: CAIIPLGQGNTEAFF.

Turning to this clone: The identical CDR3 is also encoded by other nucleotide sequences in the sample. The CDR3 is CASSWTGGSYEQYF. The CDR3 nucleotides read TGCGCCAGCAGCTGGACAGGGGGGTCGTACGAGCAGTACTTC. The chain has TRBV5-1 and TRBJ2-7; 10 nucleotides align to TRBD1. Germline V gene data show CDR1 as SGHRS and CDR2 as YFSETQ. The J segment lost 4 bases and the V segment lost 3 bases, leaving 4 bases of the junction unmatched. The CDR3 is 14 residues long.

J is TRBJ2-7 and V is TRBV10-3; TRBD1 matches at 8 bases. This CDR3 is 17 amino acids long. Trimming took 5 bases from V and 3 from J; bases not matched to a gene: 15. Germline values: CDR1 ENHRY, CDR2 SYGVKD. In DNA form, the CDR3 reads TGTGCCATCAGTCTCCTTTCACAGGGGGAACTGCACTACGAGCAGTACTTC. Its translation: CAISLLSQGELHYEQYF.

The rearrangement links TRBV4-3 to TRBJ2-6; a possible D gene is TRBD2 (6 bases). Looked up from germline, CDR1 is LGHNA and CDR2 is YSLEER. V was cut by 1 base and J by 4 bases, with 8 bases left in between. This CDR3 has 15 residues. The CDR3 sequence is CASSQGLAGANVLTF. The CDR3 coding sequence is TGCGCCAGCAGCCAAGGTCTAGCGGGGGCCAACGTCCTGACTTTC.

The V and J genes are TRBV5-4 and TRBJ2-1; the D call may be TRBD1 or TRBD2 (5 bases each). V was clipped by 6 bases and J by 4 bases, with 11 bases between them. Germline CDR1 SGHNT, CDR2 YYREEE (reference sequence). The CDR3 length is 13 residues. The chain's CDR3 is CASMQWGYNEQFF. CDR3 sequence (DNA): TGTGCCAGCATGCAATGGGGGTACAATGAGCAGTTCTTC.

The chain is built from TRBV4-3 and TRBJ1-4, with D possibly matching TRBD1 (6 bases). Germline V gene lookup returns CDR1 LGHNA and CDR2 YSLEER. The ends were cut back, 5 bases at V and 4 bases at J, with 14 bases in the middle. The CDR3 has 15 amino acids. The CDR3 DNA reads TGCGCCAGCAGCTTTCGACAGGAAGGTAATGAAAAACTGTTTTTT. This translates into CASSFRQEGNEKLFF.

Turning to this clone: At one of its ends the junction is not consistent with the germline gene, which may arise from a read error. This sequence joins TRBV5-1 and TRBJ2-3, with D perhaps matching TRBD2 (6 bases). This CDR3 has 14 amino acids. CDR1 and CDR2 from the germline V gene are SGHRS and YFSETQ. The CDR3 sequence is CASNSRELTDAQYF. The CDR3 DNA follows: TGCGCCAGCAACTCGCGGGAACTAACAGATGCGCAGTATTTT. The entire variable domain, with the rest obtained from reference TRBV5-1 and TRBJ2-3, is as follows: KAGVTQTPRYLIKTRGQQVTLSCSPISGHRSVSWYQQTPGQGLQFLFEYFSETQRNKGNFPGRFSGRQFSNSRSEMNVSTLELGDSALYLCASNSRELTDAQYFGPGTRLTVL.

The V gene is TRBV7-6, the J gene TRBJ2-7, with 8 bases matching TRBD1. The junction had 8 bases not matched to a gene; V was cut back by 5 bases and J by 2 bases. The length of the CDR3 is 15 residues. Germline CDR1 and CDR2: SGHVS and FNYEAQ. The CDR3 loop is CASSNGQGPTYEQYF. DNA for the CDR3: TGTGCCAGCAGCAACGGACAGGGACCTACCTACGAGCAGTACTTC.

The chain recombines TRBV7-2 with TRBJ2-1; weak D call: TRBD2 (6 bases). Germline lookup yields CDR1 SGHTA and CDR2 FQGNSA. Trimming took off 1 base at V and 4 bases at J, with 14 bases between the two ends. The CDR3 loop spans 16 amino acids. The CDR3 nucleotides read TGTGCCAGCAGCTTAGATCGGGGACTCATTTACAATGAGCAGTTCTTC. This codes for CASSLDRGLIYNEQFF.

This chain connects TRBV27 to TRBJ2-7; 9 bases match TRBD1. CDR1 is MNHEY, CDR2 SMNVEV, per germline (reference sequence). CDR3 length: 14 amino acids. V was clipped by 6 bases and J by 5 bases; unmatched bases: 8. The DNA of the CDR3 is TGTGCCAGCAGGATCCGGGACAGGGTCGACGAGCAGTACTTC. Amino acids: CASRIRDRVDEQYF.

This clone was counted a single time. This chain links TRBV28 with TRBJ2-3; D remains ambiguous. CDR1 and CDR2 (germline): MDHEN, SYDVKM. This CDR3 comprises 16 residues. Deletions cut 1 base from V and 3 bases from J, with 14 bases between. The CDR3 nucleotides read TGTGCCAGCAGTTTATCCCTTGACCAGTTAACAGATACGCAGTATTTT. Translated: CASSLSLDQLTDTQYF.

The rearrangement joins TRBV7-6 to TRBJ2-1, with D perhaps assigned TRBD1 or TRBD2 (5 bases each). The CDR3 contains 15 residues. Trimming cost V 4 bases and J 4 bases, with 14 bases left between them. Per the germline V gene, CDR1 is SGHVS and CDR2 is FNYEAQ. In nucleotides, the CDR3 is TGTGCCAGCAGCTCGCGTGAGGGGAAATACAATGAGCAGTTCTTC. Its protein is CASSSREGKYNEQFF.

J is TRBJ1-5 and V is TRBV28; D is unclear. Trimming removed 1 base from V and 7 bases from J, with 11 bases in between. Germline CDR1 is MDHEN and CDR2 is SYDVKM. The CDR3 covers 14 residues. The CDR3 protein is CASSLLVGGQPQHF. As DNA, the CDR3 is TGTGCCAGCAGTTTATTGGTGGGAGGACAGCCCCAGCATTTT. The complete variable domain, with remaining parts taken from reference TRBV28 and TRBJ1-5, reads DVKVTQSSRYLVKRTGEKVFLECVQDMDHENMFWYRQDPGLGLRLIYFSYDVKMKEKGDIPEGYSVSREKKERFSLILESASTNQTSMYLCASSLLVGGQPQHFGDGTRLSIL.

On this clone itself: The sample has other DNA sequences that encode this CDR3 too. The chain couples TRBV19 to TRBJ1-5, with D possibly matching TRBD1 (5 bases). Trimming took 1 base from V and 7 from J, leaving 14 bases between them. Germline CDR1 is LNHDA and CDR2 is SQIVND (reference sequence). This CDR3 region has 15 residues. The CDR3 loop is CASSIGRGPGQPQHF. The CDR3 nucleotides are TGTGCCAGTAGTATAGGGCGGGGCCCGGGGCAGCCCCAGCATTTT.

The chain employs TRBV6-5 and TRBJ2-7; 7 nucleotides align to TRBD2. Losses at the gene ends were 0 bases for V and 2 bases for J; bases not matched to a gene: 4. CDR3 length: 15 amino acids. Germline lookup yields CDR1 MNHEY and CDR2 SVGAGI. This CDR3 reads CASSYSLAVAYEQYF. In nucleotides, the CDR3 is TGTGCCAGCAGTTACTCGCTAGCGGTAGCCTACGAGCAGTACTTC.

This sequence joins TRBV27 and TRBJ1-5; 8 bases line up with TRBD1. V was pared by 6 bases and J by 4 bases, with 5 bases of the junction left unmatched. The CDR3 is 14 residues long. The V gene's germline CDR1 is MNHEY and CDR2 SMNVEV (reference sequence). The CDR3 spells CASSRDRMNQPQHF. CDR3 in DNA: TGTGCCAGCAGCCGGGACAGGATGAATCAGCCCCAGCATTTT.